Below are 2 T cell receptor beta chains sequenced from a single sample in a study of OX40 agonist ivuxolimab in advanced cancers. Only in-frame clones appear in the TCRdb table, and some are missing; sequencing was by immunoSEQ multiplex PCR. The sample lists 17,000 or so clones; about 88% were seen once. The sample here was CD4+ or CD8+ T cells sorted from blood, taken in a trial of the OX40 agonist ivuxolimab. These receptors came from an adult with an advanced solid tumor such as melanoma, head and neck, liver or kidney cancer.

The V call is TRBV19, the J call TRBJ2-1, with TRBD2 matching over 10 bases. Germline V gene sequence: CDR1 LNHDA, CDR2 SQIVND (reference sequence). Trimming at V came to 10 bases and at J to 5 bases, leaving 11 bases not matched to a gene. The CDR3 sequence is 15 residues long. The CDR3 nucleotides are TGTGCCACTAGACGGAGCGGGGGGGCCGACAATGAGCAGTTCTTC. It encodes CATRRSGGADNEQFF.

This chain uses TRBV11-2 with TRBJ2-7; D is ambiguous. Trimming removed 7 bases from V and 1 base from J, with 14 bases in between. CDR1 SGHAT and CDR2 FQNNGV come from the germline V gene. This CDR3 spans 14 amino acids. The CDR3 coding sequence is TGTGCCAGCACCAAAGGGTGGCAGTCCTACGAGCAGTACTTC. It is translated as CASTKGWQSYEQYF.